The clone carrying this T cell receptor (beta chain) was counted a few times. Its target is not known. The data derive from a study of beta chain features in type 1 diabetes. Overall study findings and caveats: Moderate but significant shortening of TCRB CDR3s was recorded in all four CD4+ subsets from Type 1 diabetes patients. PCR, the amplification step, might favor shorter templates, equally in patients and controls.

All sorted populations exceeded 98% purity. Investigators reverse transcribed all isolated RNA, so they sequenced expressed TCRB transcripts. TCRdb keeps only in-frame clones here, not all; method: immunoSEQ multiplex PCR. The data contain about 150,000 clones, around 8% of them seen just once; the ten biggest clones take up about 0.9%. J gave up 8 bases and V 0 bases, and 10 bases lay outside the gene matches. This CDR3 region has 16 residues. From germline, CDR1 is SGHRS and CDR2 YFSETQ. The chain recombines TRBV5-1 with TRBJ2-4; 8 positions match TRBD2. Sequencing was done on a sample of central memory CD4+ T cells from blood. The clonotype comes from a woman aged 35 to 49 with type 1 diabetes. The CDR3 DNA reads as TGCGCCAGCAGCTTGGCTTTCTCGCCGGGGGGGGACATTCAGTACTTC. Translating gives CASSLAFSPGGDIQYF.